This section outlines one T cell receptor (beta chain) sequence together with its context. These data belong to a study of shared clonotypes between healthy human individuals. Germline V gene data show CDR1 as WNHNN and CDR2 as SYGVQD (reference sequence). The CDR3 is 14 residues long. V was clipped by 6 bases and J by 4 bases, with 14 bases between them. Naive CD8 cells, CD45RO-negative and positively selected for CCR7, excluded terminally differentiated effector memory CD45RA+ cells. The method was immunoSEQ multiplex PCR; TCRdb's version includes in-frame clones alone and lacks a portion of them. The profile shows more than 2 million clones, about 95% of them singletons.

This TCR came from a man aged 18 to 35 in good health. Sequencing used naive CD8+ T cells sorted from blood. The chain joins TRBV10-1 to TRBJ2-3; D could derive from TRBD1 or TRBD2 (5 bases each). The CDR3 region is CASSWDERADTQYF. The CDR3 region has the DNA TGCGCCAGCAGCTGGGACGAAAGGGCAGATACGCAGTATTTT.